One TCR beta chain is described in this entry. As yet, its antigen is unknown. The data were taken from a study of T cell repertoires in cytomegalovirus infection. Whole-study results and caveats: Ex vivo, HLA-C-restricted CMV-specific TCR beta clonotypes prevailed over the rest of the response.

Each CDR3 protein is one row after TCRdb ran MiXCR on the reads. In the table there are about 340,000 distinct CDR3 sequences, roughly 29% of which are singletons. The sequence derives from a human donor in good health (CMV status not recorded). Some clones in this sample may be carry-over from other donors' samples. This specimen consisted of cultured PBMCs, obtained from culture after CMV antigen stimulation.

This CDR3 is CASSLERTGALEQYF. The CDR3 nucleotides are TGTGCCAGCAGCTTAGAAAGGACAGGGGCCCTCGAGCAGTACTTC. V usage is TRBV11-2 and J usage is TRBJ2-7; 9 bases align to TRBD1. The CDR3 has 15 amino acids. The germline gives CDR1 SGHAT, CDR2 FQNNGV. The V gene end was trimmed by 0 bases and the J gene end by 6 bases; junction bases not matched to a gene: 6.